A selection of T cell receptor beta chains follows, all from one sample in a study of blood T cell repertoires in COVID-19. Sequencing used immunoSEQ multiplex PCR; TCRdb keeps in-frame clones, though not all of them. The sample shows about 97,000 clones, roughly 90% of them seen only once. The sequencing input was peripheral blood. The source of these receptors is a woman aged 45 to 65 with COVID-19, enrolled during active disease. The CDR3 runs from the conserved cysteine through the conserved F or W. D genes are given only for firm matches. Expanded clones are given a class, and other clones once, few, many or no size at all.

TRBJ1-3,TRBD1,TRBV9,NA,CASSVEDRAGNTIYF,TGTGCCAGCAGCGTAGAGGACAGGGCTGGAAACACCATATATTTT
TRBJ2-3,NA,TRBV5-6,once,CASSLFGAGYTDTQYF,TGTGCCAGCAGCTTATTTGGAGCAGGGTACACAGATACGCAGTATTTT
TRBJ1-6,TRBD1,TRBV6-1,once,CASSETGVSPLHF,TGTGCCAGCAGTGAGACAGGGGTATCACCCCTCCACTTT
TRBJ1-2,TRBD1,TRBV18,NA,CASSPTSGQRVDGYTF,TGTGCCAGCTCACCAACTTCGGGACAGAGGGTTGATGGCTACACCTTC
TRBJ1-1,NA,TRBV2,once,CASSEAGQIEAFF,TGTGCCAGCAGTGAAGCGGGGCAGATTGAAGCTTTCTTT
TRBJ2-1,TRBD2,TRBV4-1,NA,CASSQLPEVLAGSYNEQFF,TGCGCCAGCAGCCAACTCCCGGAGGTGCTAGCGGGTTCCTACAATGAGCAGTTCTTC
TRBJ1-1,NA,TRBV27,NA,CASRYTGMNTEAFF,TGTGCCAGCAGATATACAGGGATGAACACTGAAGCTTTCTTT
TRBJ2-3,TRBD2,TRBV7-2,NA,CASRSTSGADTQYF,TGTGCCAGCAGATCCACTAGCGGGGCAGATACGCAGTATTTT
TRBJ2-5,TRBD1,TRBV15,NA,CATSRQGEETQYF,TGTGCCACCAGCAGACAGGGGGAAGAGACCCAGTACTTC
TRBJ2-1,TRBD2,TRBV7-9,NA,CASSEPGLAGYEQFF,TGTGCCAGCAGCGAGCCGGGACTAGCGGGCTATGAGCAGTTCTTC
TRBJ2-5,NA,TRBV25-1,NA,CASSADLETQYF,TGTGCCAGCAGTGCTGACTTGGAGACCCAGTACTTC
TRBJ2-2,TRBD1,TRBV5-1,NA,CASSVPGQGFSGELFF,TGCGCCAGCAGCGTACCGGGACAGGGGTTTTCCGGGGAGCTGTTTTTT
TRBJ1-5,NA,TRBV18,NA,CASSPGDSNQPQHF,TGTGCCAGCTCACCGGGAGATAGCAATCAGCCCCAGCATTTT
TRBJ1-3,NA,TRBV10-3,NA,CAISETDPRNTIYF,TGTGCCATCAGTGAGACAGACCCTAGAAACACCATATATTTT
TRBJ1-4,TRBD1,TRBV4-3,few,CASSWTGTDEKLFF,TGCGCCAGCTCCTGGACAGGGACCGATGAAAAACTGTTTTTT
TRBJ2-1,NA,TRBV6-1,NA,CASSEPPAGYNEQFF,TGTGCCAGCAGTGAACCACCCGCAGGGTACAATGAGCAGTTCTTC
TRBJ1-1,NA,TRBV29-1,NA,CSVVQVANTEAFF,TGCAGCGTTGTACAGGTCGCGAACACTGAAGCTTTCTTT
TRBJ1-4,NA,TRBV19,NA,CASSSDQGTSEKLFF,TGTGCCAGTAGCTCAGACCAGGGGACGAGTGAAAAACTGTTTTTT
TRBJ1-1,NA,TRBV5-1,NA,CASSFEGGAEAFF,TGCGCCAGCAGCTTTGAGGGTGGCGCTGAAGCTTTCTTT
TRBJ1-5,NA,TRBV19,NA,CASRPDLSNQPQHF,TGTGCCAGTAGGCCAGATCTGAGCAATCAGCCCCAGCATTTT
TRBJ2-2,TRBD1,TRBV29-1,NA,CSPRQGRTNTGELFF,TGCAGCCCTCGACAGGGGCGGACGAACACCGGGGAGCTGTTTTTT
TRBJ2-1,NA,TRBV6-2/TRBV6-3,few,CASSHDIGPPGEQFF,TGTGCCAGCAGCCACGACATTGGACCGCCGGGGGAGCAGTTCTTC
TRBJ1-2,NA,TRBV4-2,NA,CASSQEAGRADYGYTF,TGTGCCAGCAGCCAAGAAGCGGGCAGGGCAGACTATGGCTACACCTTC
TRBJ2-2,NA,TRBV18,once,CASSPPYPMRTGELFF,TGTGCCAGCTCACCACCATACCCTATGAGGACCGGGGAGCTGTTTTTT
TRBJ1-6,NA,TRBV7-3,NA,CATLTAPLHF,TGTGCCACCCTGACAGCCCCCCTCCACTTT
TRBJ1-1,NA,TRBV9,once,CASSVVGATEAFF,TGTGCCAGCAGCGTGGTGGGCGCCACTGAAGCTTTCTTT
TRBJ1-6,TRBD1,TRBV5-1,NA,CASSTRTGAESPLHF,TGCGCCAGCAGCACCCGAACAGGGGCGGAGTCACCCCTCCACTTT
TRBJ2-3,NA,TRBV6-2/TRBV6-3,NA,CASSYSLGGPDTQYF,TGTGCCAGCAGTTACTCCCTGGGGGGGCCAGATACGCAGTATTTT
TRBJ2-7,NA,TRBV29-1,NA,CSVAGTYSYEQYF,TGCAGCGTGGCCGGGACATACTCCTACGAGCAGTACTTC
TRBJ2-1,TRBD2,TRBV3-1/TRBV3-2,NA,CASSTRSAGENEQFF,TGTGCCAGCAGCACCCGATCAGCGGGGGAGAATGAGCAGTTCTTC
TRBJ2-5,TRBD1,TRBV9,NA,CASSVVGTGSIGLQETQYF,TGTGCCAGCAGCGTAGTGGGGACAGGTTCAATTGGCCTCCAGGAGACCCAGTACTTC
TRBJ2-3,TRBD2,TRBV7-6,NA,CASSYGTSGGAKDTQYF,TGTGCCAGCAGCTATGGGACTAGCGGGGGGGCAAAAGATACGCAGTATTTT
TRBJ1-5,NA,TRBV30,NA,CAWSPPSSRAQPQHF,TGTGCCTGGAGTCCCCCCTCGAGCAGGGCTCAGCCCCAGCATTTT
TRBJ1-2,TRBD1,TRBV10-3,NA,CAISESRTGNSGYTF,TGTGCCATCAGTGAGTCGAGGACAGGGAATTCCGGCTACACCTTC
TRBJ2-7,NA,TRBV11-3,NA,CASSLERGYEQYF,TGTGCCAGCAGCTTAGAACGGGGGTACGAGCAGTACTTC
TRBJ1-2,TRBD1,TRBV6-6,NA,CASSYPGTVYGYTF,TGTGCCAGCAGTTACCCGGGGACAGTATATGGCTACACCTTC
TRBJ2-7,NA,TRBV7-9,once,CASTTGGPTYEQYF,TGTGCCAGCACCACGGGGGGCCCCACCTACGAGCAGTACTTC
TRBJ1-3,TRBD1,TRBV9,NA,CASSASTGGPSGNTIYF,TGTGCCAGCAGCGCGTCAACAGGGGGTCCCTCTGGAAACACCATATATTTT
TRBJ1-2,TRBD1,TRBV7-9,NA,CASSLGQGPNYGYTF,TGTGCCAGCAGCTTAGGACAGGGGCCAAACTATGGCTACACCTTC
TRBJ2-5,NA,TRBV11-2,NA,CASSLDNLQETQYF,TGTGCCAGCAGCTTAGATAATCTTCAAGAGACCCAGTACTTC
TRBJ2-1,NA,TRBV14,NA,CASSQGGMSYNEQFF,TGTGCCAGCAGCCAAGGAGGAATGTCCTACAATGAGCAGTTCTTC
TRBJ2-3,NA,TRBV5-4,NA,CASSLAPLDSADTQYF,TGTGCCAGCAGCTTGGCGCCTCTAGACTCAGCAGATACGCAGTATTTT
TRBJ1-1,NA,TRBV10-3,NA,CAIRDFQGRDTEAFF,TGTGCCATCAGGGATTTCCAGGGTAGGGACACTGAAGCTTTCTTT
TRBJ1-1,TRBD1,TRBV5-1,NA,CASSLGDRGRITEAFF,TGCGCCAGCAGCTTGGGAGACAGGGGGAGAATAACTGAAGCTTTCTTT
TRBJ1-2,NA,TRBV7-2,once,CASSPRTSYEYGYTF,TGTGCCAGCAGCCCCCGGACAAGCTACGAATATGGCTACACCTTC
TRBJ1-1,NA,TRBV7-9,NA,CASRRSEGSTEAFF,TGTGCCAGCAGGCGCTCCGAGGGCAGCACTGAAGCTTTCTTT
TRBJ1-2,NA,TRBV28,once,CASSFEGRRGYTF,TGTGCCAGCAGTTTCGAGGGTCGTAGAGGCTACACCTTC
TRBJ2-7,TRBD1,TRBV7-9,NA,CASRASGTGNEQYF,TGTGCCAGCAGAGCATCCGGGACAGGGAACGAGCAGTACTTC
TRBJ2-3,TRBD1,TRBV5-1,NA,CASSKDRGQTDTQYF,TGCGCCAGCAGTAAGGACAGGGGGCAGACAGATACGCAGTATTTT
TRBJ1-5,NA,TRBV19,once,CASSMAGISNQPQHF,TGTGCCAGTAGTATGGCGGGAATTAGCAATCAGCCCCAGCATTTT
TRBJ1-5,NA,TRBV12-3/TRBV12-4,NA,CASRLEGNQPQHF,TGTGCCAGCAGACTCGAGGGCAATCAGCCCCAGCATTTT
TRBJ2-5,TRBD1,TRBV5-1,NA,CASSRGQGVGQYF,TGCGCCAGCAGCCGGGGACAGGGAGTTGGCCAGTACTTC